This is a list of T cell receptor beta chains from one sample in a study of T cell responses to AZD1222 COVID-19 vaccine. Repertoires were generated with immunoSEQ multiplex PCR, while TCRdb's copy carries only in-frame clones and drops some. Of around 120,000 clones listed, 70% to 90% are singletons. Here the sequenced sample was peripheral blood, taken 28 days after the second AZD1222 dose. The receptors come from an adult who received the AZD1222 COVID-19 vaccine. CDR3s include the opening cysteine and the closing phenylalanine or tryptophan.

V gene: TRBV19; CDR3 protein: CASSMDAGGDEKLFF
V gene: TRBV30; CDR3 protein: CAWGPDEQYF
V gene: TRBV7-2; CDR3 protein: CASSTSGVSSYEQYF
V gene: TRBV14; CDR3 protein: CASTVGSTDTQYF
V gene: TRBV4-2; CDR3 protein: CASSQDQPGQGLETQYF
V gene: TRBV5-6; CDR3 protein: CASSYRTQGYTF
V gene: TRBV19; CDR3 protein: CASTEKRQGPQPQHF
V gene: TRBV28; CDR3 protein: CASSLQGRDSPLHF
V gene: TRBV9; CDR3 protein: CASSANTRAMNTEAFF
V gene: TRBV7-9; CDR3 protein: CASSLAGLGGTEAFF
V gene: TRBV19; CDR3 protein: CASSLSEGDRRTFWPQHF
V gene: TRBV3-1/TRBV3-2; CDR3 protein: CASSQGVEGPGNTIYF
V gene: TRBV29-1; CDR3 protein: CSVEEEPGGGYTF
V gene: TRBV10-3; CDR3 protein: CAISESRQDRSAFF
V gene: TRBV12-2; CDR3 protein: CASRVTDQPQHF
V gene: TRBV5-4; CDR3 protein: CASSFDRPLAKNIQYF
V gene: TRBV6-1; CDR3 protein: CASSEAGGSNQPQHF
V gene: TRBV5-6; CDR3 protein: CASSVGLAGVDTQYF
V gene: TRBV19; CDR3 protein: CASSLRQGAPTGELFF
V gene: TRBV11-2; CDR3 protein: CASSLQGGPEQYF
V gene: TRBV6-1; CDR3 protein: CASSESGPPQLTSVYYGNQPQHF
V gene: TRBV28; CDR3 protein: CATKRGSSNQPQHF
V gene: TRBV2; CDR3 protein: CASSPASTNHYEQYF
V gene: TRBV19; CDR3 protein: CATARGGGYTDTQYF
V gene: TRBV9; CDR3 protein: CASSVGASSGNTIYF
V gene: TRBV6-2/TRBV6-3; CDR3 protein: CASSPGLLDYEQYF
V gene: TRBV10-2; CDR3 protein: CASKDRGRGGGYTF
V gene: TRBV5-6; CDR3 protein: CASSLGLLYNEQFF
V gene: TRBV30; CDR3 protein: CAWAGTGETVTHTDTQYF
V gene: TRBV19; CDR3 protein: CASSEGKEVPEAFF
V gene: TRBV11-2; CDR3 protein: CASSPSRQGVSNTEAFF
V gene: TRBV6-5; CDR3 protein: CASRARGSEKGYTF
V gene: TRBV5-1; CDR3 protein: CASSFEGSQETQYF
V gene: TRBV4-3; CDR3 protein: CASSQGRGFQDEQYF
V gene: TRBV6-2/TRBV6-3; CDR3 protein: CASSYSPGTDLTDTQYF
V gene: TRBV6-2/TRBV6-3; CDR3 protein: CASSYRDPGRRNGYTF
V gene: TRBV10-3; CDR3 protein: CAISGGAFYYGYTF
V gene: TRBV7-9; CDR3 protein: CASSFGGGEAFF
V gene: TRBV7-2; CDR3 protein: CASSQGQGTGNTIYF
V gene: TRBV10-3; CDR3 protein: CAIFQGGAYEQYF
V gene: TRBV4-1; CDR3 protein: CASSQGLAGGPFFAQYF
V gene: TRBV27; CDR3 protein: CASSPAAGGTGYTF
V gene: TRBV20-1; CDR3 protein: CSASQGLLDQPQHF
V gene: TRBV18; CDR3 protein: CASSPPMGADYGYTF